The 27 T cell receptor beta chains below come from one sample, sequenced in a study of blood T cell repertoires in COVID-19. Using immunoSEQ multiplex PCR, the repertoire was profiled, and TCRdb retains in-frame clones only, with some absent. The table includes 150,000 to 200,000 clones, around 90% detected once. The specimen was peripheral blood. These receptors were collected from a man between 50 and 59 years old with acute or convalescent COVID-19.

The genes are TRBV10-3 and TRBJ1-1, with D tentatively TRBD1 (6 bases). Germline CDR1 is ENHRY and CDR2 is SYGVKD. Trimming took off 9 bases at V and 1 base at J, with 12 bases between the two ends. CDR3 length equals 13 residues. The CDR3 protein is CAMTTGKNTEAFF. As DNA, the CDR3 is TGTGCCATGACGACAGGTAAGAACACTGAAGCTTTCTTT.

The gene calls are TRBV19 and TRBJ1-1; D might be TRBD1 (5 bases). V was shortened by 3 bases and J by 5 bases, with 13 bases between the two germline ends. The CDR3 runs to 14 residues. Germline-derived CDR1 and CDR2 are LNHDA and SQIVND (reference sequence). Here the CDR3 DNA reads TGTGCCAGTAGTATTCGGGCAGGGTGGACTGAAGCTTTCTTT. This translates into CASSIRAGWTEAFF.

This clone was seen more than once but under ten times. The gene calls are TRBV19 and TRBJ1-2, with D perhaps TRBD1 (6 bases). Germline V gene lookup returns CDR1 LNHDA and CDR2 SQIVND (reference sequence). The length of the CDR3 is 13 residues. Between the trimmed V and J ends, which lost 7 bases and 7 bases, there was a span of 16 bases. The CDR3 loop reads CASKTIRGLGYTF. The CDR3 region has the DNA TGTGCCAGTAAAACAATCAGGGGCCTTGGCTACACCTTC. Together with reference TRBV19 and TRBJ1-2, the CDR3 gives the full variable domain: DGGITQSPKYLFRKEGQNVTLSCEQNLNHDAMYWYRQDPGQGLRLIYYSQIVNDFQKGDIAEGYSVSREKKESFPLTVTSAQKNPTAFYLCASKTIRGLGYTFGSGTRLTVV.

The table lists this clone with a count of one. This chain connects TRBV6-5 to TRBJ1-6; D is perhaps TRBD1 (5 bases). The germline V and J ends were trimmed by 0 bases and 5 bases, with 8 bases remaining between them. Germline CDR1 is MNHEY and CDR2 is SVGAGI. This CDR3 spans 15 amino acids. DNA for the CDR3: TGTGCCAGCAGTTACTCGCGACAGCATAATTCACCCCTCCACTTT. It specifies CASSYSRQHNSPLHF.

This chain joins TRBV9 and TRBJ2-1, with D uncertain. The germline V gene has CDR1 SGDLS and CDR2 YYNGEE. The CDR3 runs to 12 residues. Trimming took 1 base from V and 9 from J, leaving 8 bases between them. The chain's CDR3 is CASSVPRGEQFF. The CDR3 DNA reads TGTGCCAGCAGCGTACCTCGCGGTGAGCAGTTCTTC. Supplemented by reference TRBV9 and TRBJ2-1, the full variable domain reads DSGVTQTPKHLITATGQRVTLRCSPRSGDLSVYWYQQSLDQGLQFLIQYYNGEERAKGNILERFSAQQFPDLHSELNLSSLELGDSALYFCASSVPRGEQFFGPGTRLTVL.

This chain joins TRBV29-1 and TRBJ2-1; 8 bases line up with TRBD2. V lost 2 bases to trimming and J lost 4 bases; unmatched junction nucleotides: 4. This CDR3 spans 14 amino acids. Germline V gene sequence: CDR1 SQVTM, CDR2 ANQGSEA. Written as DNA, the CDR3 is TGCAGCGTTGAAATCCTAGCGGGTTACAATGAGCAGTTCTTC. This codes for CSVEILAGYNEQFF.

This clone was recorded once. The chain links TRBV19 to TRBJ2-7; tentatively, D is TRBD1 (5 bases). This CDR3 contains 15 residues. Between the trimmed V and J ends, which lost 4 bases and 9 bases, there was a span of 22 bases. The germline V gene encodes CDR1 LNHDA and CDR2 SQIVND (reference sequence). The CDR3 region is CASSNQDTNLPGQYF. The CDR3 DNA reads TGTGCCAGTAGTAACCAGGACACGAACCTCCCGGGGCAGTACTTC.

The chain carries TRBV27 and TRBJ1-6; a possible D gene is TRBD1 (6 bases). Germline assignment: CDR1 MNHEY and CDR2 SMNVEV (reference sequence). The CDR3 is made up of 15 amino acids. V lost 7 bases and J lost 3, with 13 bases in between. The CDR3, as DNA: TGTGCCAGCACACCCAGGGGAGACTATAATTCACCCCTCCACTTT. Residues: CASTPRGDYNSPLHF.

The rearrangement links TRBV18 to TRBJ1-6; no firm D call. V lost 6 bases, J lost 8 bases, and 17 bases lay in between. Germline values: CDR1 KGHSH, CDR2 LQKENI. The CDR3 extends over 15 amino acids. CDR3 nucleotide sequence: TGTGCCAGCTCCCGTCTCCGGGAACCGGATTCACCCCTCCACTTT. As protein: CASSRLREPDSPLHF.

The chain uses TRBV7-8 and TRBJ1-5, with D possibly matching TRBD1 (6 bases). Deletions cut 5 bases from V and 4 bases from J, with 12 bases between. This CDR3 region has 14 residues. Germline CDR1 SGHVS, CDR2 FQNEAQ. For the CDR3, the DNA is TGTGCCAGCAGCCGAGGACAGCTAAATCAGCCCCAGCATTTT. Protein: CASSRGQLNQPQHF. The variable domain in full, with the rest retrieved from reference TRBV7-8 and TRBJ1-5, is GAGVSQSPRYKVAKRGQDVALRCDPISGHVSLFWYQQALGQGPEFLTYFQNEAQLDKSGLPSDRFFAERPEGSVSTLKIQRTQQEDSAVYLCASSRGQLNQPQHFGDGTRLSIL.

The CDR3 coding sequence is TGTGCCAGCAGCGTAGAACAGGGTCGCACTGAAGCTTTCTTT. As protein: CASSVEQGRTEAFF. V gene TRBV9 combines with J gene TRBJ1-1; a possible D gene is TRBD1 (6 bases). The V end was cut by 0 bases, the J end by 4 bases, with 10 bases between. Germline assignment: CDR1 SGDLS and CDR2 YYNGEE. The CDR3 length is 14 residues.

This rearrangement joins TRBV7-8 to TRBJ2-2, with D maybe TRBD2 (5 bases). CDR3 length equals 16 residues. Germline assignment: CDR1 SGHVS and CDR2 FQNEAQ. V was pared by 5 bases and J by 1 base, with 14 bases between. The DNA for the CDR3 is TGTGCCAGCAGCCCCCGGGGTAGCAGGAACACCGGGGAGCTGTTTTTT. This encodes CASSPRGSRNTGELFF.

V usage is TRBV9 and J usage is TRBJ1-3; D possibly corresponds to TRBD1 (5 bases). CDR1 and CDR2 (germline): SGDLS, YYNGEE. Deletions cut 2 bases from V and 0 bases from J, with 9 bases between. This CDR3 comprises 15 residues. The CDR3 DNA reads as TGTGCCAGCAGCGTGGGGGGATACTCTGGAAACACCATATATTTT. Translation: CASSVGGYSGNTIYF.

This clone has only a few counts. V and J are TRBV19 and TRBJ1-2, with D hard to call. The germline CDR1 and CDR2 sequences are LNHDA and SQIVND (reference sequence). V was shortened by 3 bases and J by 1 base, with 12 bases between the two germline ends. The CDR3 is 15 amino acids. The CDR3 DNA follows: TGTGCCAGTAGTATTGGGCAGAATCGTAACTATGGCTACACCTTC. Residues: CASSIGQNRNYGYTF.

V gene TRBV28 combines with J gene TRBJ1-5; 9 bases match TRBD1. The germline CDR1 and CDR2 sequences are MDHEN and SYDVKM. This CDR3 spans 15 amino acids. V lost 11 bases to trimming and J lost 4 bases; unmatched junction nucleotides: 12. The CDR3 DNA follows: TGTGCCGGCGCCCGGGACAGGGTTTTTAATCAGCCCCAGCATTTT. Its translation is CAGARDRVFNQPQHF.

The rearrangement joins TRBV28 to TRBJ2-2; weak D call: TRBD2 (5 bases). Between the trimmed V and J ends, which lost 10 bases and 5 bases, there was a span of 14 bases. Germline V lookup: CDR1 MDHEN, CDR2 SYDVKM. The CDR3 is 13 amino acids. CDR3 nucleotide sequence: TGTGCCACCCTGTCGGTAGCGACCGGGGAGCTGTTTTTT. This sequence encodes CATLSVATGELFF.

The chain joins TRBV7-2 to TRBJ1-2; D perhaps matches TRBD1 (5 bases). In germline, CDR1 is SGHTA, CDR2 FQGNSA. Trimming cost V 6 bases and J 0 bases, with 17 bases left between them. The CDR3 has 16 residues. The CDR3 spells CASSRDSTKANYGYTF. The CDR3 DNA is TGTGCCAGCAGTAGGGACTCCACCAAAGCTAACTATGGCTACACCTTC.

V usage is TRBV6-5 and J usage is TRBJ2-2, with D hard to call. This CDR3 has 15 amino acids. With 2 bases removed from V and 5 bases from J, the gap between germline ends came to 12 bases. Germline V gene lookup returns CDR1 MNHEY and CDR2 SVGAGI. The CDR3 DNA sequence: TGTGCCAGCAGTTACCTCAGGCCTGGGACCGGGGAGCTGTTTTTT. Translated, it gives CASSYLRPGTGELFF.

This chain connects TRBV5-1 to TRBJ2-5; 7 bases map to TRBD1. CDR3 size: 14 residues. Germline-derived CDR1 and CDR2 are SGHRS and YFSETQ. Unmatched junction bases numbered 2, after V lost 0 bases and J lost 3 bases. CDR3 DNA sequence: TGCGCCAGCAGCTTGGCTACAGGGGAAGAGACCCAGTACTTC. It specifies CASSLATGEETQYF.

The V and J genes are TRBV28 and TRBJ2-1; weak D call: TRBD1 (6 bases). V lost 8 bases and J lost 6, with 11 bases in between. This CDR3 region has 12 residues. Germline-derived CDR1 and CDR2 are MDHEN and SYDVKM. For the CDR3, the DNA is TGTGCCAGCCATACAGGGTTCAATGAGCAGTTCTTC. Translation gives CASHTGFNEQFF.

The V call is TRBV13, the J call TRBJ2-1, with D possibly matching TRBD2 (6 bases). Germline V gives CDR1 PRHDT, CDR2 FYEKMQ (reference sequence). There are 14 residues in the CDR3. V lost 8 bases to trimming and J lost 8 bases, with 19 bases between them. The CDR3 is CASVRRLATYEQFF. Here the CDR3 DNA reads TGTGCCAGCGTCCGAAGGCTAGCGACCTATGAGCAGTTCTTC.

The CDR3 region has the DNA TGTGCCAGCTCCGGGGACCAAGAGACCCAGTACTTC. This translates into CASSGDQETQYF. V and J are TRBV2 and TRBJ2-5; weak D call: TRBD2 (5 bases). V was pared by 8 bases and J by 0 bases, with 7 bases between. CDR3 length: 12 residues. CDR1 SNHLY and CDR2 FYNNEI come from the germline V gene.

Concerning this clone: In the same sample, other DNA sequences code for this CDR3. J is TRBJ2-3 and V is TRBV6-5; 9 bases map to TRBD2. Germline values: CDR1 MNHEY, CDR2 SVGAGI. V lost 6 bases, J lost 0 bases, and 1 base stayed unmatched. The CDR3 has 14 residues. In DNA form, the CDR3 reads TGTGCCAGCAGCCTAGCGGGGAGCACAGATACGCAGTATTTT. Translated: CASSLAGSTDTQYF.

The CDR3 loop is CASSQEGRGRTEAFF. CDR3 bases: TGTGCCAGCAGCCAAGAGGGCAGGGGGCGGACTGAAGCTTTCTTT. The chain joins TRBV3-1 (or the pseudogene TRBV3-2) to TRBJ1-1, with 8 bases identical to TRBD1. CDR3 size: 15 residues. CDR1 LGHDT and CDR2 YNNKEL come from the germline V gene (reference sequence). V dropped 0 bases and J dropped 5; count of bases not matched to a gene: 5.

Note on this clone: The junction does not match germline at one end; this may be a read error. The V gene is TRBV6-5, the J gene TRBJ1-2; D is uncertain. The germline CDR1 and CDR2 sequences are MNHEY and SVGAGI. The CDR3 extends over 13 amino acids. In DNA, the CDR3 is TGTGCCAGCAGTGACTCGTCCGGGTTCGGCTACACCTTC. This sequence encodes CASSDSSGFGYTF.

The chain has TRBV28 and TRBJ1-4; perhaps TRBD1 as D (5 bases). Germline CDR1 is MDHEN and CDR2 is SYDVKM. CDR3 length: 13 residues. V gave up 3 bases and J gave up 4 bases, with 6 bases separating them. The CDR3 region is CASSLTVNEKLFF. CDR3 DNA sequence: TGTGCCAGCAGTTTGACAGTTAATGAAAAACTGTTTTTT. Based on the CDR3 plus reference TRBV28 and TRBJ1-4, the full variable domain is DVKVTQSSRYLVKRTGEKVFLECVQDMDHENMFWYRQDPGLGLRLIYFSYDVKMKEKGDIPEGYSVSREKKERFSLILESASTNQTSMYLCASSLTVNEKLFFGSGTQLSVL.

The gene calls are TRBV19 and TRBJ1-6, with 10 bases lining up with TRBD1. CDR3 length equals 16 residues. The V gene end was trimmed by 0 bases and the J gene end by 8 bases; junction bases not matched to a gene: 4. The germline V gene has CDR1 LNHDA and CDR2 SQIVND (reference sequence). In DNA form, the CDR3 reads TGTGCCAGTAGTATAGACCCGGGACAGGGGTATTCACCCCTCCACTTT. Translated: CASSIDPGQGYSPLHF.